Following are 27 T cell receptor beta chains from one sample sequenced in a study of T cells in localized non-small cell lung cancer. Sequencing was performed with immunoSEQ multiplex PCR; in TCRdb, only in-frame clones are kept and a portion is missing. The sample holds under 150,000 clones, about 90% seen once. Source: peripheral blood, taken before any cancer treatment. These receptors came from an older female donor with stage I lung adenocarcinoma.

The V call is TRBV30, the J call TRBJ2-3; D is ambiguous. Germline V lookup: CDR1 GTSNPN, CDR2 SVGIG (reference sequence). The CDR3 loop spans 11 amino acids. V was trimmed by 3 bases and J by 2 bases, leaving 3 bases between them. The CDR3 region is CAWSPTDTQYF. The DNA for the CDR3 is TGTGCCTGGAGCCCCACAGATACGCAGTATTTT.

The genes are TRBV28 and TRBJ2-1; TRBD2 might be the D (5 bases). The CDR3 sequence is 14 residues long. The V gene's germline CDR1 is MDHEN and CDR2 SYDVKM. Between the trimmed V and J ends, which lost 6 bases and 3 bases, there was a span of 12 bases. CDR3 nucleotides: TGTGCCAGCAGCCTTGAGCGGAACTACAATGAGCAGTTCTTC. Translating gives CASSLERNYNEQFF. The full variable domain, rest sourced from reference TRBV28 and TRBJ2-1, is DVKVTQSSRYLVKRTGEKVFLECVQDMDHENMFWYRQDPGLGLRLIYFSYDVKMKEKGDIPEGYSVSREKKERFSLILESASTNQTSMYLCASSLERNYNEQFFGPGTRLTVL.

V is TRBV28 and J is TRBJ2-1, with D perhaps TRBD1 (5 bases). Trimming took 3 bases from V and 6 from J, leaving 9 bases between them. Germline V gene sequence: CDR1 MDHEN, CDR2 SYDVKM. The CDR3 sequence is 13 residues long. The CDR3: CASSLFRVNEQFF. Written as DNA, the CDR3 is TGTGCCAGCAGTTTGTTCAGGGTCAATGAGCAGTTCTTC. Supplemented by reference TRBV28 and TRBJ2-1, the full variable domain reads DVKVTQSSRYLVKRTGEKVFLECVQDMDHENMFWYRQDPGLGLRLIYFSYDVKMKEKGDIPEGYSVSREKKERFSLILESASTNQTSMYLCASSLFRVNEQFFGPGTRLTVL.

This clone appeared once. The CDR3 DNA is TGTGCCAGCACCCAAGAGGCGGGGGGTGAAGAGACCCAGTACTTC. Amino acid sequence: CASTQEAGGEETQYF. The chain links TRBV2 to TRBJ2-5; 8 bases match TRBD2. Losses at the gene ends were 7 bases for V and 3 bases for J; bases not matched to a gene: 10. The CDR3 sequence is 15 residues long. Germline V gives CDR1 SNHLY, CDR2 FYNNEI.

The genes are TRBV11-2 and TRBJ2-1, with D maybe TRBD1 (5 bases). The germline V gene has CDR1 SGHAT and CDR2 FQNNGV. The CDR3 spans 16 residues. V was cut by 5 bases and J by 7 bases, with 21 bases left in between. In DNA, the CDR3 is TGTGCCAGCAGCGTATCAATTCTAGGGGTAGGGAATGAGCAGTTCTTC. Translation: CASSVSILGVGNEQFF.

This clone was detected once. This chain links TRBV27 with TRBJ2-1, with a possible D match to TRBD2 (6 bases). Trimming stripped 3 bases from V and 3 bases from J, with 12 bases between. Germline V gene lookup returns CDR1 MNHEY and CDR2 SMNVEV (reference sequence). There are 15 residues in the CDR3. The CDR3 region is CASSLSGRSYNEQFF. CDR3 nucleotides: TGTGCCAGCAGTTTGTCCGGGAGAAGCTACAATGAGCAGTTCTTC.

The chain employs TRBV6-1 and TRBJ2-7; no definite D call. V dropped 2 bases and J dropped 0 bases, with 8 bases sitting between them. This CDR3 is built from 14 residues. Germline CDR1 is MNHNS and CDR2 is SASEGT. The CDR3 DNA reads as TGTGCCAGCAGTGAACTGGGCAACTCCTACGAGCAGTACTTC. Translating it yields CASSELGNSYEQYF.

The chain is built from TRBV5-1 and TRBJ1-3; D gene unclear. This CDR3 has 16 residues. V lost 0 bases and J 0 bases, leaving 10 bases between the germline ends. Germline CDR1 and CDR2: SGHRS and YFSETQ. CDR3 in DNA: TGCGCCAGCAGCTTGGGTGTTGGTGGCTCTGGAAACACCATATATTTT. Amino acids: CASSLGVGGSGNTIYF.

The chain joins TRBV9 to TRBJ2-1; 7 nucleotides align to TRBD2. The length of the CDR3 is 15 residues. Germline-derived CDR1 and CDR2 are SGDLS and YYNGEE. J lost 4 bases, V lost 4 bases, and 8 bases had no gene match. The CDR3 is CASSRASGGYNEQFF. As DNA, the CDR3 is TGTGCCAGCAGCCGTGCTAGCGGAGGGTACAATGAGCAGTTCTTC.

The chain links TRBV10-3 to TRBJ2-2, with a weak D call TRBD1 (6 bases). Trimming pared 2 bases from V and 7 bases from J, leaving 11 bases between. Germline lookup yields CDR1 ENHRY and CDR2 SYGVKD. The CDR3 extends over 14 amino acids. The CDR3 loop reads CAISETGFGGELFF. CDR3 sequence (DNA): TGTGCCATCAGTGAGACAGGGTTCGGCGGGGAGCTGTTTTTT.

The CDR3: CASSLEPGQKNQPQHF. DNA for the CDR3: TGCGCCAGCAGCTTAGAACCGGGACAGAAAAATCAGCCCCAGCATTTT. The V call is TRBV5-1, the J call TRBJ1-5; 7 nucleotides align to TRBD1. CDR1 is SGHRS, CDR2 YFSETQ, per germline. This CDR3 has 16 residues. V shed 2 bases and J 4 bases; nucleotides not matched to a gene: 9.

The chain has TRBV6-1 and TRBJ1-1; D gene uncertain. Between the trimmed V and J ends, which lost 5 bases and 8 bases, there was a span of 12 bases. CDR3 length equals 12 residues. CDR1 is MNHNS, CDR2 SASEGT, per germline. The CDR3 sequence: CASSQRDEEAFF. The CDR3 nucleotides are TGTGCCAGCAGTCAACGTGATGAAGAAGCTTTCTTT.

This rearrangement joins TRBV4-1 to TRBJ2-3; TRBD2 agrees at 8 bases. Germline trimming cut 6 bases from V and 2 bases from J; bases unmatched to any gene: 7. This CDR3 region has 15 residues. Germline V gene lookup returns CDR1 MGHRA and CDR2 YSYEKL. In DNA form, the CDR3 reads TGCGCCAGCAGTCGAATAGCGGGATACACAGATACGCAGTATTTT. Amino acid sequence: CASSRIAGYTDTQYF.

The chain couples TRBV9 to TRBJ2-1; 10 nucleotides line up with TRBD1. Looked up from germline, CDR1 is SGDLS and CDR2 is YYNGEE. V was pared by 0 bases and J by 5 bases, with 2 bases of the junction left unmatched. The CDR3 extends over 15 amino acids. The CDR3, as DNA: TGTGCCAGCAGCGTAGCCGGGACAGGGGACAATGAGCAGTTCTTC. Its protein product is CASSVAGTGDNEQFF.

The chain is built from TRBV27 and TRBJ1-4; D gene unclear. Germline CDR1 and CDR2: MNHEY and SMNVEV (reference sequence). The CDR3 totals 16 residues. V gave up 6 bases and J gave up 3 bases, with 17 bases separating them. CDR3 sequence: CASSLRPLVANEKLFF. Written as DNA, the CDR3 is TGTGCCAGCAGCCTCAGGCCTTTAGTAGCTAATGAAAAACTGTTTTTT.

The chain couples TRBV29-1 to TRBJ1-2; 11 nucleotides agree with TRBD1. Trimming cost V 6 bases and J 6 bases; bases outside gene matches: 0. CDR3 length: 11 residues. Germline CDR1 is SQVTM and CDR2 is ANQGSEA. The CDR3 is CSVGQGDGYTF. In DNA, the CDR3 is TGCAGCGTGGGACAGGGGGATGGCTACACCTTC.

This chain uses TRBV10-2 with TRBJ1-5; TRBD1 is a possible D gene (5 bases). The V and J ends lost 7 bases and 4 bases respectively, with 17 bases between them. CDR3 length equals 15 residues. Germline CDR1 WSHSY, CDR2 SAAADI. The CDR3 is CASKPDGGANQPQHF. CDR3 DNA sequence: TGCGCCAGCAAACCTGACGGGGGAGCTAATCAGCCCCAGCATTTT.

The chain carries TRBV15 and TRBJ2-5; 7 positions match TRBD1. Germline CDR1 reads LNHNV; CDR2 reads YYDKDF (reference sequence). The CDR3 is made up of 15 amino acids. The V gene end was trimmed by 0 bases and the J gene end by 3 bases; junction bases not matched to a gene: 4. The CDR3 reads CATSRESGGKETQYF. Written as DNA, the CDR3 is TGTGCCACCAGCAGAGAGTCAGGGGGTAAAGAGACCCAGTACTTC.

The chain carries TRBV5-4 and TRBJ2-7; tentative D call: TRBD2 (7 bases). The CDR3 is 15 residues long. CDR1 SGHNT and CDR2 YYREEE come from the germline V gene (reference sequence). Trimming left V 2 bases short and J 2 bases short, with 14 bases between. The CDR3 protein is CASSLGGGTTYEQYF. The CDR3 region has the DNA TGTGCCAGCAGCTTAGGGGGGGGTACTACCTACGAGCAGTACTTC.

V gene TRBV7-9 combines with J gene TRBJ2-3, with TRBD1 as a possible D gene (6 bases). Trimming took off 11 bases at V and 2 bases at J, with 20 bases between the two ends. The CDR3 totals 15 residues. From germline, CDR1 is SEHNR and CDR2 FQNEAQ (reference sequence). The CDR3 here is CAPSLGARNTDTQYF. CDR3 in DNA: TGTGCCCCCTCCCTGGGGGCGAGGAACACAGATACGCAGTATTTT. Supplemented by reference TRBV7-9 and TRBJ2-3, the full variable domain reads DTGVSQNPRHKITKRGQNVTFRCDPISEHNRLYWYRQTLGQGPEFLTYFQNEAQLEKSRLLSDRFSAERPKGSFSTLEIQRTEQGDSAMYLCAPSLGARNTDTQYFGPGTRLTVL.

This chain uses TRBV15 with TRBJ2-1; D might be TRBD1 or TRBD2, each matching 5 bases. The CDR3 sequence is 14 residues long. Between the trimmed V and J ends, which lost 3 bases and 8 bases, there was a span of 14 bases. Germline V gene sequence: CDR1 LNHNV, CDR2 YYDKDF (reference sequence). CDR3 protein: CATSRPGTTDEQFF. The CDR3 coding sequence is TGTGCCACCAGCAGGCCTGGGACGACGGATGAGCAGTTCTTC.

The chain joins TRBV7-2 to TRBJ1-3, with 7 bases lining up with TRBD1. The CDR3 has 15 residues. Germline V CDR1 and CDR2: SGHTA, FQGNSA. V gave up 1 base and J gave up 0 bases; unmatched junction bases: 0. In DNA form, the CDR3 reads TGTGCCAGCAGCTTAGGGACAGGCTCTGGAAACACCATATATTTT. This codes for CASSLGTGSGNTIYF.

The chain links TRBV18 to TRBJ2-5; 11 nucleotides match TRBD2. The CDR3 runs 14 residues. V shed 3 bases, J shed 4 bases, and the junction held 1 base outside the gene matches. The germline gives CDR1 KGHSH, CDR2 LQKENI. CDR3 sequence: CASSPTSGTETQYF. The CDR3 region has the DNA TGTGCCAGCTCACCGACTAGCGGGACAGAGACCCAGTACTTC.

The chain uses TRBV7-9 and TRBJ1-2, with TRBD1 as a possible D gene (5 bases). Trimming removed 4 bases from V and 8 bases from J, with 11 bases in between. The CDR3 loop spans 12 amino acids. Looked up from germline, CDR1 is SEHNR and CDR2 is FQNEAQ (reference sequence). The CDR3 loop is CASSSSGAGYTF. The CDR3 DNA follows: TGTGCCAGCAGCTCATCTGGGGCCGGCTACACCTTC. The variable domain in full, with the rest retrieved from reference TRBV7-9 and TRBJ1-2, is DTGVSQNPRHKITKRGQNVTFRCDPISEHNRLYWYRQTLGQGPEFLTYFQNEAQLEKSRLLSDRFSAERPKGSFSTLEIQRTEQGDSAMYLCASSSSGAGYTFGSGTRLTVV.

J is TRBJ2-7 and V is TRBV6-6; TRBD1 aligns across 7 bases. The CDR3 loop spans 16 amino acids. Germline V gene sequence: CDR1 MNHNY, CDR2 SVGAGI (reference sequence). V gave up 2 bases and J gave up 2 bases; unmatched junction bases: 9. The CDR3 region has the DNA TGTGCCAGCAGTTACCCGGACAGGACTCTTACCTACGAGCAGTACTTC. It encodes CASSYPDRTLTYEQYF.

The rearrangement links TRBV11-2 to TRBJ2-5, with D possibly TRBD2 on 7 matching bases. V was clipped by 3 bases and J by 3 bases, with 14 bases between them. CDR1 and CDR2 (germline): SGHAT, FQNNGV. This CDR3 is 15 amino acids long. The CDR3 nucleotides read TGTGCCAGCAGCTTGTGGGAGGGGGGGAAAGAGACCCAGTACTTC. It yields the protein CASSLWEGGKETQYF.

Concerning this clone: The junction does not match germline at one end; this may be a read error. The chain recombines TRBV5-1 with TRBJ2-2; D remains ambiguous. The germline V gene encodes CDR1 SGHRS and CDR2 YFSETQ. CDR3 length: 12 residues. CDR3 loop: CASSPDTGELFF. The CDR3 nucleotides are TGTGCCAGCAGCCCGGACACCGGGGAGCTGTTTTTT. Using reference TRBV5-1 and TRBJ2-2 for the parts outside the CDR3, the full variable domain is KAGVTQTPRYLIKTRGQQVTLSCSPISGHRSVSWYQQTPGQGLQFLFEYFSETQRNKGNFPGRFSGRQFSNSRSEMNVSTLELGDSALYLCASSPDTGELFFGEGSRLTVL.